The rows below give T cell receptor beta chains drawn from one sample of a study of OX40 agonist ivuxolimab in advanced cancers. Profiling relied on immunoSEQ multiplex PCR, and the TCRdb table lists in-frame clones only, not all of them. The sample consists of roughly 60,000 clones, around 87% of them appearing once. This specimen consisted of CD4+ or CD8+ T cells sorted from blood, obtained in a trial of the OX40 agonist ivuxolimab. Every receptor here comes from an adult with an advanced solid tumor such as melanoma, head and neck, liver or kidney cancer. Both conserved end residues are part of each CDR3. A D gene is named only where the DNA matches it firmly. The size field is filled for only some rows; it gives once, few, many or a size class.

abundance	d_gene	v_gene	j_gene	CDR3nt	CDR3aa
once	NA	TRBV15	TRBJ1-4	TGTGCCACCAGCTCACCCGCGGGGGGTATTGCGACTAATGAAAAACTGTTTTTT	CATSSPAGGIATNEKLFF
NA	NA	TRBV5-1	TRBJ2-1	TGCGCCAGCAGCAAGGACGCAGGCCGGCGTTACAATGAGCAGTTCTTC	CASSKDAGRRYNEQFF
NA	NA	TRBV7-2	TRBJ1-3	TGTGCCAGCAGCCCCCAAGGGGGATCTGGAAACACCATATATTTT	CASSPQGGSGNTIYF
few	NA	TRBV5-4	TRBJ2-1	TGTGCCAGCAGCTCGGAGGGGGCCGTGAGCTACAATGAGCAGTTCTTC	CASSSEGAVSYNEQFF
NA	NA	TRBV15	TRBJ1-4	TGTGCCACCAGCCCTCCGGCCGGGACGGGAGAAAAACTGTTTTTT	CATSPPAGTGEKLFF
NA	TRBD1	TRBV10-2	TRBJ1-1	TGCGCCAGCAGCCGGGACAGTAACATGAACACTGAAGCTTTCTTT	CASSRDSNMNTEAFF
NA	TRBD1	TRBV11-3	TRBJ2-3	TGTGCCAGCAAAATGACAGGGGACACAGATACGCAGTATTTT	CASKMTGDTDTQYF
NA	NA	TRBV4-1	TRBJ1-2	TGCGCCAGCAGCCAAGGGGGCAGTCACGGCTACACCTTC	CASSQGGSHGYTF
few	NA	TRBV19	TRBJ2-3	TGTGCCAGTATGAGTGGGAGAGCGTTCACAGATACGCAGTATTTT	CASMSGRAFTDTQYF
NA	TRBD2	TRBV7-2	TRBJ2-7	TGTGCCAGCAGCTTAGGGCCTAGCGGGGTCACCTACGAGCAGTACTTC	CASSLGPSGVTYEQYF
NA	NA	TRBV27	TRBJ1-2	TGTGCCAGCAGTTTGACCGCCCACTCAACAGGCCTCACCTTC	CASSLTAHSTGLTF